The 20 T cell receptor beta chains below come from one sample, sequenced in a study of blood T cell repertoires in COVID-19. The data were produced by immunoSEQ multiplex PCR, yet TCRdb's version contains in-frame clones alone and is incomplete. The repertoire holds approximately 160,000 clones, with over 80% as singletons. The sequenced sample consisted of peripheral blood. The source of these receptors is a woman older than 75 with active or convalescent COVID-19.

The chain joins TRBV6-2 or TRBV6-3 to TRBJ2-3, with TRBD2 matching 8 bases. Germline CDR1 and CDR2: MNHEY and SVGEGT. Losses at the gene ends were 2 bases for V and 3 bases for J; bases not matched to a gene: 16. The CDR3 runs to 19 residues. DNA for the CDR3: TGTGCCAGCAGTTACATTTTCGGGGGAGCGGGGGCCGGGACAGATACGCAGTATTTT. Its translation: CASSYIFGGAGAGTDTQYF.

The V gene is TRBV9, the J gene TRBJ2-5, with 9 bases that match TRBD2. The V gene end was trimmed by 0 bases and the J gene end by 2 bases; junction bases not matched to a gene: 5. The CDR3 spans 16 residues. The germline CDR1 and CDR2 sequences are SGDLS and YYNGEE. The CDR3 region has the DNA TGTGCCAGCAGCGTAGCTCCGACTAGCGGACAAGAGACCCAGTACTTC. This translates into CASSVAPTSGQETQYF.

The chain has TRBV5-5 and TRBJ1-1; D might be TRBD1 (5 bases). CDR3 length equals 14 residues. V was trimmed by 4 bases and J by 8 bases, leaving 18 bases between them. CDR1 is SGHKS, CDR2 YYEKEE, per germline (reference sequence). CDR3 in amino acids: CASSRAGTQGEAFF. The CDR3, as DNA: TGTGCCAGCAGCAGGGCCGGGACTCAAGGGGAAGCTTTCTTT.

This sequence joins TRBV3-1 (or the pseudogene TRBV3-2) and TRBJ2-3; TRBD2 matches at 10 bases. The V gene end was trimmed by 3 bases and the J gene end by 3 bases; junction bases not matched to a gene: 3. The CDR3 has 15 residues. Germline loops: CDR1 LGHDT, CDR2 YNNKEL (reference sequence). CDR3 sequence: CASSQTAGGTDTQYF. CDR3 in DNA: TGTGCCAGCAGCCAGACAGCGGGGGGGACAGATACGCAGTATTTT.

This clone was detected a few times. CDR3 nucleotide sequence: TGCGCCAGCAGTGTCGACAGAGATCAGCCCCAGCATTTT. This codes for CASSVDRDQPQHF. The chain is built from TRBV10-1 and TRBJ1-5; TRBD1 is a possible D gene (5 bases). The CDR3 runs 13 residues. Germline V gene sequence: CDR1 WNHNN, CDR2 SYGVQD (reference sequence). The V end lost 4 bases, the J end lost 5 bases, and 9 bases lay between the germline ends.

This chain links TRBV2 with TRBJ1-1, with D possibly being TRBD1 (6 bases). The CDR3 is made up of 13 amino acids. Germline V gives CDR1 SNHLY, CDR2 FYNNEI. The germline V and J ends were trimmed by 10 bases and 4 bases, with 16 bases remaining between them. CDR3: CATFSTGTTEAFF. In DNA, the CDR3 is TGTGCCACATTCTCTACAGGGACCACTGAAGCTTTCTTT.

The V call is TRBV27, the J call TRBJ2-1; D remains unclear. The CDR3 has 11 residues. Per germline, CDR1 MNHEY and CDR2 SMNVEV (reference sequence). V lost 7 bases and J 12 bases, leaving 13 bases between the germline ends. CDR3 sequence reads: CASTSGWVQFF. CDR3 nucleotides: TGTGCCAGCACTTCAGGTTGGGTGCAGTTCTTC.

The CDR3 nucleotides are TGTGCCAGCAGCATAAACAGGGGGCGCGGTGGCTACACCTTC. Translated: CASSINRGRGGYTF. The V call is TRBV5-6, the J call TRBJ1-2; the match to TRBD1 covers 9 bases. The CDR3 loop spans 14 amino acids. Trimming took 4 bases from V and 7 from J; bases not matched to a gene: 8. Germline values: CDR1 SGHDT, CDR2 YYEEEE.

This rearrangement joins TRBV10-3 to TRBJ1-1; D gene uncertain. V was cut by 3 bases and J by 5 bases, with 13 bases left in between. This CDR3 is 14 amino acids long. CDR1 and CDR2 from the germline V gene are ENHRY and SYGVKD. CDR3 region: CAISEATSGTEAFF. Written as DNA, the CDR3 is TGTGCCATCAGTGAAGCGACTTCGGGGACTGAAGCTTTCTTT.

The rearrangement links TRBV27 to TRBJ1-2; weak D call: TRBD1 (5 bases). The germline V gene encodes CDR1 MNHEY and CDR2 SMNVEV (reference sequence). V dropped 8 bases and J dropped 5 bases, with 12 bases sitting between them. This CDR3 has 12 amino acids. The CDR3 DNA follows: TGTGCCAGCGGGGCTTTAAGTTATGGCTACACCTTC. This translates into CASGALSYGYTF.

The chain links TRBV5-1 to TRBJ2-5, with 7 positions matching TRBD1. The CDR3 runs 13 residues. The germline gives CDR1 SGHRS, CDR2 YFSETQ. V lost 2 bases, J lost 3 bases, and 1 base stayed unmatched. The CDR3 is CASSLTGEETQYF. The CDR3 nucleotides are TGCGCCAGCAGCTTAACAGGGGAAGAGACCCAGTACTTC.

This clone was detected only once. The chain joins TRBV16 to TRBJ1-4, with D perhaps TRBD1 (6 bases). Germline-derived CDR1 and CDR2 are KGHSY and FQNENV. This CDR3 region has 15 residues. The V and J ends lost 4 bases and 3 bases respectively, with 12 bases between them. Here the CDR3 DNA reads TGTGCCAGCAGCCCAAGGACAGCGTCTAATGAAAAACTGTTTTTT. Translated, it gives CASSPRTASNEKLFF.

The chain combines TRBV27 with TRBJ1-3; TRBD1 aligns across 7 bases. The CDR3 has 17 amino acids. In germline, CDR1 is MNHEY, CDR2 SMNVEV (reference sequence). Trimming cost V 5 bases and J 0 bases; bases outside gene matches: 10. The DNA for the CDR3 is TGTGCCAGCAGTAACAGGGGACCTGTTTTCTCTGGAAACACCATATATTTT. Protein: CASSNRGPVFSGNTIYF.

The gene calls are TRBV11-2 and TRBJ2-5, with 12 bases lining up with TRBD2. Germline CDR1 and CDR2: SGHAT and FQNNGV. Trimming at V came to 1 base and at J to 10 bases, leaving 4 bases not matched to a gene. This CDR3 has 14 amino acids. CDR3 region: CASSLGLAGAHQYF. The CDR3 coding sequence is TGTGCCAGCAGCTTAGGACTAGCGGGGGCCCACCAGTACTTC.

J is TRBJ2-6 and V is TRBV25-1; D may be TRBD2 (6 bases). The CDR3 runs to 16 residues. Looked up from germline, CDR1 is MGHDK and CDR2 is SYGVNS. Between the trimmed V and J ends, which lost 3 bases and 4 bases, there was a span of 13 bases. Written as DNA, the CDR3 is TGTGCCAGCAGTGACCCCCAGGGAGGCGGGGCCAACGTCCTGACTTTC. Translated: CASSDPQGGGANVLTF.

This sequence joins TRBV19 and TRBJ1-1, with TRBD1 matching 8 bases. CDR3 size: 14 residues. The germline gives CDR1 LNHDA, CDR2 SQIVND (reference sequence). With 4 bases clipped from V and 10 bases from J, the junction kept 11 bases outside the gene matches. Here the CDR3 DNA reads TGTGCCAGTAGTACAACAGGACAGGGCGATCGAGCTTTCTTT. Its protein is CASSTTGQGDRAFF.

The chain uses TRBV11-2 and TRBJ2-7; the match to TRBD2 covers 13 bases. CDR3 length: 15 residues. Per the germline V gene, CDR1 is SGHAT and CDR2 is FQNNGV. With V trimmed by 4 bases and J by 1 base, 1 base remained unmatched. CDR3 nucleotides: TGTGCCAGCAGCTCGGGACTAGCGGGGTCCTACGAGCAGTACTTC. Translated, it gives CASSSGLAGSYEQYF. Together with reference TRBV11-2 and TRBJ2-7, the CDR3 gives the full variable domain: EAGVAQSPRYKIIEKRQSVAFWCNPISGHATLYWYQQILGQGPKLLIQFQNNGVVDDSQLPKDRFSAERLKGVDSTLKIQPAKLEDSAVYLCASSSGLAGSYEQYFGPGTRLTVT.

The chain carries TRBV6-4 and TRBJ2-1; possible D gene TRBD2, 6 bases. CDR3 length: 14 residues. Germline V CDR1 and CDR2: MRHNA, SNTAGT. Trimming shortened V by 0 bases and J by 9 bases, and 12 bases separated the two germline ends. The CDR3 DNA reads TGTGCCAGCAGTGACTCTTTACTGGGGGGTGAGCAGTTCTTC. Encoded protein: CASSDSLLGGEQFF.

This chain links TRBV5-1 with TRBJ2-5; TRBD2 matches at 8 bases. Germline CDR1 SGHRS, CDR2 YFSETQ. The trim removed 4 bases at V and 2 bases at J, leaving 19 bases unmatched. The CDR3 has 19 residues. For the CDR3, the DNA is TGCGCCAGCAGCCCGGGCCGGTGGCTAGCGGGTAAAATACAAGAGACCCAGTACTTC. Amino acids: CASSPGRWLAGKIQETQYF. Using reference TRBV5-1 and TRBJ2-5 for the parts outside the CDR3, the full variable domain is KAGVTQTPRYLIKTRGQQVTLSCSPISGHRSVSWYQQTPGQGLQFLFEYFSETQRNKGNFPGRFSGRQFSNSRSEMNVSTLELGDSALYLCASSPGRWLAGKIQETQYFGPGTRLLVL.

The V gene is TRBV30, the J gene TRBJ1-1; the D gene is possibly TRBD1 (5 bases). V was trimmed by 5 bases and J by 4 bases, leaving 14 bases between them. Germline assignment: CDR1 GTSNPN and CDR2 SVGIG (reference sequence). The CDR3 consists of 13 residues. In DNA form, the CDR3 reads TGTGCCTGGGGCGGGGGGGTGAGCACTGAAGCTTTCTTT. Translated, it gives CAWGGGVSTEAFF.